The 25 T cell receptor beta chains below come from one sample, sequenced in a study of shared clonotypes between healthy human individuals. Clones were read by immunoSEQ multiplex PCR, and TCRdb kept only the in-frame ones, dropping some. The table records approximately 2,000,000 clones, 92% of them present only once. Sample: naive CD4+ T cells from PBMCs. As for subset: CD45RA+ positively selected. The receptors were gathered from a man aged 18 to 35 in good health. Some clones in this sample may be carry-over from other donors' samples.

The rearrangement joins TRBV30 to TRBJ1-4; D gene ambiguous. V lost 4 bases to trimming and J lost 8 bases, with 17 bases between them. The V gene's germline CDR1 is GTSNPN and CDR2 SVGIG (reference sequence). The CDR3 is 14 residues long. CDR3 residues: CAWNREPFGEKLFF. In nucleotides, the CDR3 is TGTGCCTGGAATCGGGAGCCATTCGGGGAAAAACTGTTTTTT.

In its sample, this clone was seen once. CDR3 residues: CASSQLLSTSNTGELFF. DNA of the CDR3: TGTGCCAGCAGCCAACTACTCAGCACCTCGAACACCGGGGAGCTGTTTTTT. The gene calls are TRBV4-2 and TRBJ2-2; D is ambiguous. The CDR3 covers 17 residues. The ends were cut back, 2 bases at V and 0 bases at J, with 13 bases in the middle. Germline V gene lookup returns CDR1 LGHNA and CDR2 YNFKEQ.

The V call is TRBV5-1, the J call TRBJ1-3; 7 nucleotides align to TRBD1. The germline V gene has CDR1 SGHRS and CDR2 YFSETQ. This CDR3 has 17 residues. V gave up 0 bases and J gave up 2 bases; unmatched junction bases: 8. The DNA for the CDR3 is TGCGCCAGCAGCTTGGCCTCGGAGGGGGCGGCTGGAAACACCATATATTTT. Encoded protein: CASSLASEGAAGNTIYF. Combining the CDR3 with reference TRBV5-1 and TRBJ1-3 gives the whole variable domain KAGVTQTPRYLIKTRGQQVTLSCSPISGHRSVSWYQQTPGQGLQFLFEYFSETQRNKGNFPGRFSGRQFSNSRSEMNVSTLELGDSALYLCASSLASEGAAGNTIYFGEGSWLTVV.

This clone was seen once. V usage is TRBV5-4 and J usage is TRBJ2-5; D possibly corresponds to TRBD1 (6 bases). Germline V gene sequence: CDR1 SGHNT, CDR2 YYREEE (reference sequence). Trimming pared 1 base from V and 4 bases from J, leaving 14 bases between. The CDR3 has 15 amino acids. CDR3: CASSLPEGGGETQYF. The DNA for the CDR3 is TGTGCCAGCAGCTTGCCGGAAGGGGGTGGAGAGACCCAGTACTTC.

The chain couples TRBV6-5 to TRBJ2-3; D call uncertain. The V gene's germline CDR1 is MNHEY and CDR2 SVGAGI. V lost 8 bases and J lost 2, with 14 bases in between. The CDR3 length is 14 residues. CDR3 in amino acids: CASGRAINTDTQYF. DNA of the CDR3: TGTGCCAGCGGTAGGGCCATAAACACAGATACGCAGTATTTT.

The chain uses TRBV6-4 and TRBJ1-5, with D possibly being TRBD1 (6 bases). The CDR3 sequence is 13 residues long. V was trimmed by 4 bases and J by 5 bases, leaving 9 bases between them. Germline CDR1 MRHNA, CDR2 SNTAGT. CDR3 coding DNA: TGTGCCAGCAGTGGTAAGGGGGATCAGCCCCAGCATTTT. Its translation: CASSGKGDQPQHF.

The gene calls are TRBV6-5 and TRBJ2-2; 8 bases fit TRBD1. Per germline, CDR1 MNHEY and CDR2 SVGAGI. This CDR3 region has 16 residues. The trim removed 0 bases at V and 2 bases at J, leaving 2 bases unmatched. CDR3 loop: CASSYSTGDNTGELFF. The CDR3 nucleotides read TGTGCCAGCAGTTACTCGACAGGGGACAACACCGGGGAGCTGTTTTTT.

Here the CDR3 DNA reads TGTGCCAGCAGCTATGGGGTGGTTGGGGCGACGACCCAGTACTTC. It codes for CASSYGVVGATTQYF. The chain combines TRBV5-6 with TRBJ2-5; D is perhaps TRBD1 (5 bases). This CDR3 contains 15 residues. CDR1 SGHDT and CDR2 YYEEEE come from the germline V gene. Between the trimmed V and J ends, which lost 3 bases and 7 bases, there was a span of 19 bases.

CDR3 loop: CASSKGGTGGYEQYF. The CDR3, as DNA: TGTGCCAGCAGCAAAGGCGGGACAGGGGGCTACGAGCAGTACTTC. The chain employs TRBV7-8 and TRBJ2-7, with 11 bases that match TRBD1. With V trimmed by 5 bases and J by 3 bases, 6 bases remained unmatched. This CDR3 is 15 amino acids long. The germline CDR1 and CDR2 sequences are SGHVS and FQNEAQ. Full variable domain (remainder filled in from reference TRBV7-8 and TRBJ2-7): GAGVSQSPRYKVAKRGQDVALRCDPISGHVSLFWYQQALGQGPEFLTYFQNEAQLDKSGLPSDRFFAERPEGSVSTLKIQRTQQEDSAVYLCASSKGGTGGYEQYFGPGTRLTVT.

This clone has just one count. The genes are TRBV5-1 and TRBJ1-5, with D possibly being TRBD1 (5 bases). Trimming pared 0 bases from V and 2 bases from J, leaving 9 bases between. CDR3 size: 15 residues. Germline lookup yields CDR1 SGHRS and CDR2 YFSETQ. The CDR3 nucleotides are TGCGCCAGCAGCTTGGTGCAGGGTGGCAATCAGCCCCAGCATTTT. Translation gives CASSLVQGGNQPQHF.

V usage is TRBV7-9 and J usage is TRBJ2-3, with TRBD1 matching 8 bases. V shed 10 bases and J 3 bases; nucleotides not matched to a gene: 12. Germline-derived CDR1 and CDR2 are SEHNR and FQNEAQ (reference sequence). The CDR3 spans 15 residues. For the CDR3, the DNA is TGTGCCACCATGAGGAGCGACAGGGGTACAGATACGCAGTATTTT. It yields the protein CATMRSDRGTDTQYF.

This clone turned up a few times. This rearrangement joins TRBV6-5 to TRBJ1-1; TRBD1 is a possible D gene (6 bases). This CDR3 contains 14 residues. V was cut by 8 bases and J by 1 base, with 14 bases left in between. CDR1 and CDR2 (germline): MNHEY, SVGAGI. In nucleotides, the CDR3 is TGTGCCAGCCGGACAGCCGAGAGGAACACTGAAGCTTTCTTT. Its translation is CASRTAERNTEAFF.

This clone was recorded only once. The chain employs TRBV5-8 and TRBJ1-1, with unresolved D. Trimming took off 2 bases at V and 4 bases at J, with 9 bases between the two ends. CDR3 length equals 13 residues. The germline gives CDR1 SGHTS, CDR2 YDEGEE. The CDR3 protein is CASSFSWGTEAFF. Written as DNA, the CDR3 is TGTGCCAGCAGCTTCTCCTGGGGCACTGAAGCTTTCTTT.

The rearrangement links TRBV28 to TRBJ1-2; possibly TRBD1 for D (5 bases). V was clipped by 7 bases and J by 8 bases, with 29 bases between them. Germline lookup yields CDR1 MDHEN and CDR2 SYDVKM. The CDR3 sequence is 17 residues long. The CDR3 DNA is TGTGCCAGCACCATTGTGGGAGGGGCCCCGGGGTATGGAGGCTACACCTTC. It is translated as CASTIVGGAPGYGGYTF.

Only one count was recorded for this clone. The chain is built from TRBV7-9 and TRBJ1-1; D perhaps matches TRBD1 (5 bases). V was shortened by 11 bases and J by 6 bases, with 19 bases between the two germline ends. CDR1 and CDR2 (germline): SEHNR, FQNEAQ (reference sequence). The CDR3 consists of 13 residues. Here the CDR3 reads CAYLKGDGAEAFF. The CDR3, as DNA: TGTGCCTATCTCAAAGGGGACGGCGCTGAAGCTTTCTTT.

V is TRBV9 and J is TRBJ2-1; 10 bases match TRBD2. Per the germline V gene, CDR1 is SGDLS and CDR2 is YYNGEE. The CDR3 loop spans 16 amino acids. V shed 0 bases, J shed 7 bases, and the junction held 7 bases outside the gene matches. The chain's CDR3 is CASSVGSSGSQNEQFF. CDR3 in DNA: TGTGCCAGCAGCGTAGGTTCTAGCGGGAGTCAGAATGAGCAGTTCTTC.

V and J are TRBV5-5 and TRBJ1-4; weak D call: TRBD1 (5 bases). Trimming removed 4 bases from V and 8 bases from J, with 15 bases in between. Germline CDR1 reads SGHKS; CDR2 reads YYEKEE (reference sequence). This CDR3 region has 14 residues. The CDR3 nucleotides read TGTGCCAGCAGCGGGGTCCTCGGGGACGAAAAACTGTTTTTT. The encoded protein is CASSGVLGDEKLFF.

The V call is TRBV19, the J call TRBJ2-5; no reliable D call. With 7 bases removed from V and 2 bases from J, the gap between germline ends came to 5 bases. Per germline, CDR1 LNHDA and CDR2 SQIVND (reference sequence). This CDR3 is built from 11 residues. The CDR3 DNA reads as TGTGCCAGTAAAGAGCAAGAGACCCAGTACTTC. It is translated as CASKEQETQYF. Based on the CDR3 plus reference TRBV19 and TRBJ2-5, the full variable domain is DGGITQSPKYLFRKEGQNVTLSCEQNLNHDAMYWYRQDPGQGLRLIYYSQIVNDFQKGDIAEGYSVSREKKESFPLTVTSAQKNPTAFYLCASKEQETQYFGPGTRLLVL.

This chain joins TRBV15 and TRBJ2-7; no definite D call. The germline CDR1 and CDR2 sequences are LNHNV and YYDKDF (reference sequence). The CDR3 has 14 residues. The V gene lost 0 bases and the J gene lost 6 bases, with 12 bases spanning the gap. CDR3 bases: TGTGCCACCAGCAGAGACGCAGGTTCGGTCGAGCAGTACTTC. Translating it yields CATSRDAGSVEQYF.

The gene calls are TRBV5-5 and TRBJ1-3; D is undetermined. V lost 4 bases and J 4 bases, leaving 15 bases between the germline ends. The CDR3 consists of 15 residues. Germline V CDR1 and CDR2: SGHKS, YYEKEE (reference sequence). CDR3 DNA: TGTGCCAGCAGCCAGGACCCGTATCCCGGAAACACCATATATTTT. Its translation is CASSQDPYPGNTIYF.

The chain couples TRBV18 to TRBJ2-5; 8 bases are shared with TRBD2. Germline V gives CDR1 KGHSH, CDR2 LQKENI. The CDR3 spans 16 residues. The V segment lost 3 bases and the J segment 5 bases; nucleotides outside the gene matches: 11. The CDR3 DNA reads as TGTGCCAGCTCACCGACCCAAGCGGGAGTCCTGGAGACCCAGTACTTC. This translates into CASSPTQAGVLETQYF.

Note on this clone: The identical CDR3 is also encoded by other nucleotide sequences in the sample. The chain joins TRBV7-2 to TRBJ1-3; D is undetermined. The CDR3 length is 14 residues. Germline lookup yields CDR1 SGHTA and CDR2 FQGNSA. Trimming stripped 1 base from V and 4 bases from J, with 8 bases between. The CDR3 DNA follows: TGTGCCAGCAGCTTAGATCGCAGCGGAAACACCATATATTTT. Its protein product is CASSLDRSGNTIYF.

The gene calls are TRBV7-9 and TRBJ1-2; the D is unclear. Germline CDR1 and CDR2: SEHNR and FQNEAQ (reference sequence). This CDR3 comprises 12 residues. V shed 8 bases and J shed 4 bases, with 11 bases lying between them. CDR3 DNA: TGTGCCAGCTCTCGCGAGACCTATGGCTACACCTTC. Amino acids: CASSRETYGYTF. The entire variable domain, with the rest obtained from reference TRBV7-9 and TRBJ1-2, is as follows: DTGVSQNPRHKITKRGQNVTFRCDPISEHNRLYWYRQTLGQGPEFLTYFQNEAQLEKSRLLSDRFSAERPKGSFSTLEIQRTEQGDSAMYLCASSRETYGYTFGSGTRLTVV.

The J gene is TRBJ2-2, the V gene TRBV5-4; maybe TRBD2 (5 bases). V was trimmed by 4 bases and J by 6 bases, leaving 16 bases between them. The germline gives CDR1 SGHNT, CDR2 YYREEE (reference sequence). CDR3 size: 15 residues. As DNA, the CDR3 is TGTGCCAGCAGCCCGGGGAGAAGTAGCTCCGGGGAGCTGTTTTTT. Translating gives CASSPGRSSSGELFF.

CDR3 protein: CASSQDQEGGWETQYF. The CDR3 DNA reads as TGCGCCAGCAGCCAAGATCAGGAAGGCGGCTGGGAGACCCAGTACTTC. The chain uses TRBV4-1 and TRBJ2-5; the D is unclear. The ends were cut back, 0 bases at V and 5 bases at J, with 16 bases in the middle. The V gene's germline CDR1 is MGHRA and CDR2 YSYEKL. This CDR3 has 16 residues.